This T cell receptor beta chain was sequenced in a study of T-cell memory formation after mild COVID-19. About the study: TCR clusters were largely donor specific. Study-level points and caveats: CM and EM subsets held most contracting CD4+ clones; EMRA held CD8+ ones. Clones that contracted from day 15 to 85 were balanced CD4/CD8, while later expanders leaned CD4+.

TCRdb fed the 5' RACE reads into MiXCR, producing one record per CDR3 protein. The sample includes some 330,000 distinct CDR3 sequences, more than 20% of them seen just once. The CDR3 has 14 residues. The germline V and J ends were trimmed by 1 base and 1 base, with 8 bases remaining between them. CDR1 and CDR2 from the germline V gene are SGHTA and FQGNSA. This clonotype has at least ten counts. Antigen specificity is unknown. This TCR derives from an adult woman who had mild COVID-19 (a few samples of this study predate the infection). Cell type and time point are not known. Input material: PBMCs or a T cell subset sorted from them (not recorded which). The J gene is TRBJ2-7, the V gene TRBV7-2; TRBD1 is a possible D gene (5 bases). The CDR3 reads CASSLGAGSYEQYF. The CDR3 bases are TGTGCCAGCAGCTTAGGGGCAGGGTCCTACGAGCAGTACTTC.